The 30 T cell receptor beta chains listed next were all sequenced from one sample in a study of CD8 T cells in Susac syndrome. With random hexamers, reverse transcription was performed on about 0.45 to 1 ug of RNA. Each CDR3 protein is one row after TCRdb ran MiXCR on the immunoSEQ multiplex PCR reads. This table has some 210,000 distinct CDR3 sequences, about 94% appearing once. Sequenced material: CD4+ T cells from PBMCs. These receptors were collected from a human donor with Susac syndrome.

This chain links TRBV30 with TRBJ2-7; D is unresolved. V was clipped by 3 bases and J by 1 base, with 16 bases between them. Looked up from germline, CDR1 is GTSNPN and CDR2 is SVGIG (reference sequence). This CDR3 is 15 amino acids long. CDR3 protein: CAWSRPEAESYEQYF. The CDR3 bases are TGTGCCTGGAGCCGCCCAGAGGCGGAATCCTACGAGCAGTACTTC. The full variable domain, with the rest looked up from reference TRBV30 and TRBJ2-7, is SQTIHQWPATLVQPVGSPLSLECTVEGTSNPNLYWYRQAAGRGLQLLFYSVGIGQISSEVPQNLSASRPQDRQFILSSKKLLLSDSGFYLCAWSRPEAESYEQYFGPGTRLTVT.

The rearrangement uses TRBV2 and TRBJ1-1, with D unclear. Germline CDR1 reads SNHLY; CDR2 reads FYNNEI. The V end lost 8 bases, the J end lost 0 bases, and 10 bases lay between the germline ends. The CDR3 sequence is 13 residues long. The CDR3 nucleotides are TGTGCCAGCTTAGCACCCATGAACACTGAAGCTTTCTTT. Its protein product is CASLAPMNTEAFF.

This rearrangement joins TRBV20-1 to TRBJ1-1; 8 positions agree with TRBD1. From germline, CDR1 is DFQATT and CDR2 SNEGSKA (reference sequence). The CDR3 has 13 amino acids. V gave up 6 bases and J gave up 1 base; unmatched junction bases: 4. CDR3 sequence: CSACDRGNTEAFF. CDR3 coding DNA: TGCAGTGCCTGCGACAGGGGGAACACTGAAGCTTTCTTT.

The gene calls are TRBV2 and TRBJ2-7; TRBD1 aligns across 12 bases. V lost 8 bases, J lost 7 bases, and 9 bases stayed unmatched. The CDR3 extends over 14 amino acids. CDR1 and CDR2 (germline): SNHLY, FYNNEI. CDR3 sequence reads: CASGAGQGAGEQYF. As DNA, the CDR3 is TGTGCCAGCGGTGCGGGACAGGGGGCTGGAGAGCAGTACTTC.

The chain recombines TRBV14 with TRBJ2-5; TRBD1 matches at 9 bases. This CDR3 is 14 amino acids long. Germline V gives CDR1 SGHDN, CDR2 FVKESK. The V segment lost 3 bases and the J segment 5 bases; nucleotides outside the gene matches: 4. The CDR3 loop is CASSQDRGVETQYF. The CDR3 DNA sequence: TGTGCCAGCAGCCAGGACAGGGGCGTCGAGACCCAGTACTTC.

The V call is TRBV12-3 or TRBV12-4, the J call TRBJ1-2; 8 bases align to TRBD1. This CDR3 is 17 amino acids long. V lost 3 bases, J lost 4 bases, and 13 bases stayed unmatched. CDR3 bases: TGTGCCAGCAGTTTCGGGCAGGGGGCGCATTCGTCCTATGGCTACACCTTC. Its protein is CASSFGQGAHSSYGYTF.

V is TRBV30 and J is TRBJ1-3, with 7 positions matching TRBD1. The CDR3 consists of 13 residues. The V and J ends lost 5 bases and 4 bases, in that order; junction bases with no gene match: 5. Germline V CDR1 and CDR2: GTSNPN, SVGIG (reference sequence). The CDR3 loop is CAWSTGKGNTIYF. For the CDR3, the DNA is TGTGCCTGGTCGACAGGGAAAGGAAACACCATATATTTT.

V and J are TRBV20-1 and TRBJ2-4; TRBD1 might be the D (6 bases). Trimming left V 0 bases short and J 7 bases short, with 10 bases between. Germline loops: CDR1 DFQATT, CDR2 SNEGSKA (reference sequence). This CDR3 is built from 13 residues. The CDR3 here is CSARDPGVNIQYF. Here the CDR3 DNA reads TGCAGTGCTAGAGATCCAGGGGTCAACATTCAGTACTTC.

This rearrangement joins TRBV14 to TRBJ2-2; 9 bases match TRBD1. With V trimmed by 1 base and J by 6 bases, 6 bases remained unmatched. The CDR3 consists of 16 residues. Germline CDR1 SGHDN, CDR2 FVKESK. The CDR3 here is CASSQVKQGAAGELFF. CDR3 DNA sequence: TGTGCCAGCAGCCAAGTGAAACAGGGGGCAGCCGGGGAGCTGTTTTTT.

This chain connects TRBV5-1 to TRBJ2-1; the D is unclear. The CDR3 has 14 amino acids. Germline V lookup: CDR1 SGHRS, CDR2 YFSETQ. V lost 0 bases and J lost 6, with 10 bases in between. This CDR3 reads CASSLEVPVNEQFF. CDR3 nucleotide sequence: TGCGCCAGCAGCTTGGAGGTGCCAGTCAATGAGCAGTTCTTC.

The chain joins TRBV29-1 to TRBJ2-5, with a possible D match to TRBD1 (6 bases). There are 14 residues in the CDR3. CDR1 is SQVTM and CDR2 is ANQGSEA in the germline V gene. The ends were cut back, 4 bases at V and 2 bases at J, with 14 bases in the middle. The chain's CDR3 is CSVASIDRQETQYF. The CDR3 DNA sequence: TGCAGCGTTGCATCCATCGACAGGCAAGAGACCCAGTACTTC.

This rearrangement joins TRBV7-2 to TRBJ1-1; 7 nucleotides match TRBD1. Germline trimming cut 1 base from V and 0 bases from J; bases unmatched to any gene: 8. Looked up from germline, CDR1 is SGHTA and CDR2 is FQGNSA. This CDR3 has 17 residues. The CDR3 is CASSLGGGQTMNTEAFF. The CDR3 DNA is TGTGCCAGCAGCTTAGGGGGGGGACAGACCATGAACACTGAAGCTTTCTTT.

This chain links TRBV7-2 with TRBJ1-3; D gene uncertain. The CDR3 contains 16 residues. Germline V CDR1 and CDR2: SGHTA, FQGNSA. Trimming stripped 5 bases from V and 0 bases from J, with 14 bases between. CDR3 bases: TGTGCCAGCAGCCTACTAGACGCGAGCTCTGGAAACACCATATATTTT. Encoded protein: CASSLLDASSGNTIYF.

The CDR3, as DNA: TGTGCCAGCGTAAGGGGGGATGCCTACGAGCAGTACTTC. It is translated as CASVRGDAYEQYF. The gene calls are TRBV12-3 or TRBV12-4 and TRBJ2-7, with D perhaps assigned TRBD1 or TRBD2 (6 bases each). The V and J ends lost 8 bases and 2 bases respectively, with 13 bases between them. This CDR3 spans 13 amino acids.

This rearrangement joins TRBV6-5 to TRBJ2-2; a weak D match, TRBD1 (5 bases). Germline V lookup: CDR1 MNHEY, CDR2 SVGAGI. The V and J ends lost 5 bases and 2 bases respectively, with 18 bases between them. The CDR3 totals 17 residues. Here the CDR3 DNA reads TGTGCCAGCAGTCTACCAATAGGACACCCCAACACCGGGGAGCTGTTTTTT. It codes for CASSLPIGHPNTGELFF.

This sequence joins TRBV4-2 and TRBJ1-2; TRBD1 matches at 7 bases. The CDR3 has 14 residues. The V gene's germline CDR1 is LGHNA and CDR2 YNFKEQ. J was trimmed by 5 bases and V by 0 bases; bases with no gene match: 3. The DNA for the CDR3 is TGTGCCAGCAGCCAAGACCCACAGGGGTATGGCTACACCTTC. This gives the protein CASSQDPQGYGYTF.

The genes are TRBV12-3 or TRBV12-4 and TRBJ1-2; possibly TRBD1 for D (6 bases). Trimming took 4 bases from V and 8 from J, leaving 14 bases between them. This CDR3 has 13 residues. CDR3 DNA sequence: TGTGCCAGCAGTTACGGACAGACATACGGCTACACCTTC. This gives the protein CASSYGQTYGYTF.

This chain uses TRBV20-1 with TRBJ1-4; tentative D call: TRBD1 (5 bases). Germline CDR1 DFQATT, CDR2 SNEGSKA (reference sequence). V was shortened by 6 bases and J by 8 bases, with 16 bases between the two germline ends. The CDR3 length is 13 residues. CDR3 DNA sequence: TGCAGTGCCAGGGAGACAGAACGCGAAAAACTGTTTTTT. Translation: CSARETEREKLFF.

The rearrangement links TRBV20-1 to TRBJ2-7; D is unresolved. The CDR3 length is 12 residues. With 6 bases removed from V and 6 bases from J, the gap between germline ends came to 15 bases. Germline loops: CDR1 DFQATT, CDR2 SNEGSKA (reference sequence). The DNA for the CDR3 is TGCAGTGCCGTGGGCCCCTGGGGCGAGCAGTACTTC. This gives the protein CSAVGPWGEQYF.

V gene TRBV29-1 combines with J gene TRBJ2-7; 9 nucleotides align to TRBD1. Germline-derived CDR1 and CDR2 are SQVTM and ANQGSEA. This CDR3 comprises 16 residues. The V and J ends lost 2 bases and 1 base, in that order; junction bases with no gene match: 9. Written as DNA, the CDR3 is TGCAGCGTTGAAAAGCCGGGACAGGGTGTGTCCTACGAGCAGTACTTC. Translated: CSVEKPGQGVSYEQYF.

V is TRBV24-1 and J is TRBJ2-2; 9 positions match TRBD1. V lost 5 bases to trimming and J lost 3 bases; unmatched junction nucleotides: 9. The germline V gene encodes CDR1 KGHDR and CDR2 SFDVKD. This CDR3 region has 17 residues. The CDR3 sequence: CATSAYAGQGYTGELFF. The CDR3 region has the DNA TGTGCCACCAGTGCCTATGCGGGACAGGGATACACCGGGGAGCTGTTTTTT.

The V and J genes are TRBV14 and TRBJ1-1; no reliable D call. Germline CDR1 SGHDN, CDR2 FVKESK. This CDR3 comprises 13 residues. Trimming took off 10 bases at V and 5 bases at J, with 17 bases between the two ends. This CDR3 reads CATCRGGRTEAFF. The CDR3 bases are TGTGCCACCTGCCGTGGAGGGCGGACTGAAGCTTTCTTT.

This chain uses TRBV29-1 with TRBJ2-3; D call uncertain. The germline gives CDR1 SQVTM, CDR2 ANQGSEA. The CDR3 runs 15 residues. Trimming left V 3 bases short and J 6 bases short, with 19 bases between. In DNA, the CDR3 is TGCAGCGTTGATGATCGACAAGGTAGCCCGGATACGCAGTATTTT. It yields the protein CSVDDRQGSPDTQYF.

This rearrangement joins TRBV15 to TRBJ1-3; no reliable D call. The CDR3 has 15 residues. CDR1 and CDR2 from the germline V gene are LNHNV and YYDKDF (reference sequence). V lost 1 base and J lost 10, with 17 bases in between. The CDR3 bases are TGTGCCACCAGCAGAGGACTCACGGACGGAAGGACCATATATTTT. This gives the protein CATSRGLTDGRTIYF.

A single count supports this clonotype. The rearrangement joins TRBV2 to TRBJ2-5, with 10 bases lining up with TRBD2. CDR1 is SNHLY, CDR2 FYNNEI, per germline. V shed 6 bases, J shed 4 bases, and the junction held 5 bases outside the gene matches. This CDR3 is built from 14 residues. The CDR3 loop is CASRPLAGAETQYF. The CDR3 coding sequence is TGTGCCAGCAGACCTCTAGCGGGGGCAGAGACCCAGTACTTC.

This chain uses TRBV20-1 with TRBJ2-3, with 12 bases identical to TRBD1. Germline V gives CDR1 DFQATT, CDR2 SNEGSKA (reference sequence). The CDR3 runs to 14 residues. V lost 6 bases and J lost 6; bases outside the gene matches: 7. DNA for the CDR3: TGCAGTGCCCAGGGACAGGGGGCGCAGGATACGCAGTATTTT. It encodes CSAQGQGAQDTQYF.

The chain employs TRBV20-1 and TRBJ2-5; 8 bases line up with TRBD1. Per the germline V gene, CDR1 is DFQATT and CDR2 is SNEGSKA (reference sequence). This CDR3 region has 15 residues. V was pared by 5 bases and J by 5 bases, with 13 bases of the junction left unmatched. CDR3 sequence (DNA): TGCAGTGCTCCTCAAGAGACAGGGGATAGGGAGACCCAGTACTTC. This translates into CSAPQETGDRETQYF.

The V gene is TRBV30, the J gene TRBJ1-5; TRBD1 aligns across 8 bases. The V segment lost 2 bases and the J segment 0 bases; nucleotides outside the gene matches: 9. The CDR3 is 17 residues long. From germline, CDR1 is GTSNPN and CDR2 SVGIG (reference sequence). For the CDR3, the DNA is TGTGCCTGGAGTCAGGGGGCGGGTCCGAATAGCAATCAGCCCCAGCATTTT. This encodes CAWSQGAGPNSNQPQHF.

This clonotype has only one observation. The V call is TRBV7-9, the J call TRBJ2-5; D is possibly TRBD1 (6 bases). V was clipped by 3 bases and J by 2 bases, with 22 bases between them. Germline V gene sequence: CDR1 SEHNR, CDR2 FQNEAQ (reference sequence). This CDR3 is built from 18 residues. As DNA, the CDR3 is TGTGCCAGCAGCTTGGGAGTAGCTACTGAACAGGGACAAGAGACCCAGTACTTC. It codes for CASSLGVATEQGQETQYF.

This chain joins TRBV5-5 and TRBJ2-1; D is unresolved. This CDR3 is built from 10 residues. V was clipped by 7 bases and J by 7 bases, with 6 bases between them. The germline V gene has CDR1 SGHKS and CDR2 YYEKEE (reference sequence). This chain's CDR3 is CASAINEQFF. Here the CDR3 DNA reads TGTGCCAGCGCTATTAATGAGCAGTTCTTC.